The rows below give T cell receptor beta chains drawn from one sample of a study of blood T cell repertoires in COVID-19. Sequenced by immunoSEQ multiplex PCR; TCRdb stores in-frame clones only, minus some. The sample records some 100,000 clones, approximately 87% being singletons. Sequencing was done on a sample of peripheral blood. Receptor source: a human donor in a cohort sampled during active COVID-19. Both conserved end residues are part of each CDR3. D genes are given only for firm matches. Expanded clones are given a class, and other clones once, few, many or no size at all.

d_call: NA; v_call: TRBV20-1; j_call: TRBJ2-3; clone_size: NA; cdr3_nt: TGCAGTGCTAGAGTACAGGATACGCAGTATTTT; cdr3_aa: CSARVQDTQYF
d_call: TRBD1; v_call: TRBV14; j_call: TRBJ2-3; clone_size: NA; cdr3_nt: TGTGCCAGCAGCCCCGGACAGGCCACAGATACGCAGTATTTT; cdr3_aa: CASSPGQATDTQYF
d_call: NA; v_call: TRBV11-3; j_call: TRBJ2-7; clone_size: NA; cdr3_nt: TGTGCCAGCAGCTTACATAGCGGCTCCTACGAGCAGTACTTC; cdr3_aa: CASSLHSGSYEQYF
d_call: NA; v_call: TRBV5-6; j_call: TRBJ2-4; clone_size: NA; cdr3_nt: TGTGCCAGCAGCCGGACAGCTTTAAAAAACATTCAGTACTTC; cdr3_aa: CASSRTALKNIQYF
d_call: TRBD1; v_call: TRBV7-9; j_call: TRBJ1-5; clone_size: once; cdr3_nt: TGTGCCAGCAGCTTAGGGACAGGGGGGATCAGGAGCGGTCAGCCCCAGCATTTT; cdr3_aa: CASSLGTGGIRSGQPQHF
d_call: NA; v_call: TRBV5-1; j_call: TRBJ2-5; clone_size: NA; cdr3_nt: TGCGCCAGCATTCAAACGACGGACAGTTGGTACTTC; cdr3_aa: CASIQTTDSWYF
d_call: NA; v_call: TRBV6-5; j_call: TRBJ1-2; clone_size: NA; cdr3_nt: TGTGCCAGCAGTTTAACGACAGGCTATGGCTACACCTTC; cdr3_aa: CASSLTTGYGYTF
d_call: NA; v_call: TRBV7-8; j_call: TRBJ2-7; clone_size: NA; cdr3_nt: TGTGCCAGCAGCCCCCGGGACGGAGGGATTAGGGGCGAGCAGTACTTC; cdr3_aa: CASSPRDGGIRGEQYF
d_call: NA; v_call: TRBV5-6; j_call: TRBJ2-5; clone_size: NA; cdr3_nt: TGTGCCAGCAGCCTACTCTTGGGGGGGGGCCTAGAGACCCAGTACTTC; cdr3_aa: CASSLLLGGGLETQYF
d_call: NA; v_call: TRBV10-3; j_call: TRBJ1-5; clone_size: NA; cdr3_nt: TGTGCCATCAGTGCACAGACAGGTCCCAATCAGCCCCAGCATTTT; cdr3_aa: CAISAQTGPNQPQHF
d_call: TRBD2; v_call: TRBV5-1; j_call: TRBJ2-7; clone_size: NA; cdr3_nt: TGCGCCAGCAGCTTGGCCGGGGGGACTAGCGGTTACTTC; cdr3_aa: CASSLAGGTSGYF
d_call: TRBD1; v_call: TRBV6-5; j_call: TRBJ2-7; clone_size: NA; cdr3_nt: TGTGCCAGCAGTTACAGGGGACAGGGCAACGAGCAGTACTTC; cdr3_aa: CASSYRGQGNEQYF
d_call: TRBD2; v_call: TRBV6-2/TRBV6-3; j_call: TRBJ2-5; clone_size: few; cdr3_nt: TGTGCCAGCAGTTATCCTACTAGCGGGGGGGCTCTAAAGACCCAGTACTTC; cdr3_aa: CASSYPTSGGALKTQYF
d_call: NA; v_call: TRBV10-3; j_call: TRBJ2-5; clone_size: NA; cdr3_nt: TGTGCCATCAGGGAGGGAGGGGGCGAGACCCAGTACTTC; cdr3_aa: CAIREGGGETQYF
d_call: NA; v_call: TRBV18; j_call: TRBJ2-1; clone_size: NA; cdr3_nt: TGTGCCAGCTCACCCCTTGCGCCCCTTTACAATGAGCAGTTCTTC; cdr3_aa: CASSPLAPLYNEQFF
d_call: NA; v_call: TRBV7-6; j_call: TRBJ2-5; clone_size: NA; cdr3_nt: TGTGCCAGCAGCGCTCTTAAGGGGAAGCAAGAGACCCAGTACTTC; cdr3_aa: CASSALKGKQETQYF
d_call: NA; v_call: TRBV20-1; j_call: TRBJ1-1; clone_size: NA; cdr3_nt: TGCAGTGCTAGTGGAACTAACGGGGGCACTGAAGCTTTCTTT; cdr3_aa: CSASGTNGGTEAFF